The sequence of this T cell receptor (beta chain) was determined in a study of vaccination and CD4 T cells after COVID-19 (dated by TCRdb to the early 2020s). Context from the whole study: Convalescent patients had a positive SARS-CoV-2 result on nasal swab PCR, and of these patients, fewer than ten had mild disease and one had severe disease. Post-vaccine blood samples were obtained a median of approximately 70 days after the second vaccine dose, with a range of about 13 to 241 days. Each participant got two doses of either the Pfizer-BioNTech BNT162b2 vaccine (n=8) or the Moderna mRNA-1273 vaccine (n=2). Six males and four females were included in the convalescent cohort, with two Hispanic individuals, seven Caucasians, two Asians and one multiracial person represented. A few convalescent patients gave samples both early after vaccination (day 14) and late after vaccination (days 161 to 241). Control cultures used a CEFX viral epitope pool as positive control, an HIV-1 Nef peptide pool as negative control, or no peptide. Post-COVID blood samples from convalescent patients were collected a median of approximately 93 days after diagnosis, with a range of 35 to 161 days. In around nine COVID-19 convalescent patients and a few infection-naive healthy vaccine recipients, the spike-specific CD4+ TCR repertoire before mRNA vaccination was compared with the repertoire after mRNA vaccination. Overlapping spike peptide pools from SARS-CoV-2 and from the common cold coronaviruses HCoV-NL63, HCoV-OC43 and HCoV-229E were used as culture stimuli.

Concerning this clonotype itself: Its specific antigen is unknown. Nothing much larger sits one base from this clone, and base qualities are not available.

The meaning of the sample's time point label: late sampling 161 to 241 days after vaccination in a few convalescent patients. The treatment or condition label of this sample denotes: approximately 10-day PBMC culture with coronavirus spike peptide pools or control peptides (ViraFEST assay). The study used the ViraFEST assay, which expanded antigen-specific T cells with peptide pools and then identified expanded clonotypes by TCR sequencing. Positive SARS-CoV-2 PCR tests in the convalescent patients dated from March to December 2020, before Alpha, Beta and Delta variants emerged in the United States. About 1.8 million PBMCs per well were cultured in IMDM with approximately 5.2% human AB serum and 8.5 to 10 IU/ml IL-2, plus 10 ug/ml peptide pools. Half of the culture medium was replaced with fresh IL-2-containing medium on days 3 and 7. After 10 to 11 days of culture, CD4+ T cells were isolated by negative selection with the EasySep CD4+ T cell isolation kit. Ficoll-Paque Plus gradient centrifugation was used to isolate PBMCs from whole blood, and the isolated PBMCs were then either used fresh or cryopreserved at -140C. In general, triplicate wells were set up for every culture condition.

Broad study findings and their caveats: The median number of SARS-CoV-2-reactive clonotypes rose from 21 after infection to 38 after vaccination, but the change was not significant. The study included relatively few convalescent patients and did not analyze early timepoints after natural infection. Of the vaccine-specific clones found in convalescent patients, nearly all (304 of 307) were mono-reactive for SARS-CoV-2 spike instead of being cross-reactive with common cold coronaviruses. In convalescent patients, a median approximately 90% of post-vaccine SARS-CoV-2-reactive clones were detected only after vaccination, suggesting vaccine-specific priming.

The library was generated by PCR. DNA from cultured CD4+ T cells underwent TCR sequencing with the Oncomine TCR Beta short-read assay at the Johns Hopkins FTIC core. The QIAamp micro DNA kit was used to extract genomic DNA from the cultured CD4+ T cells. Oncomine TCR Beta libraries from cultured CD4+ T cells were pooled using unique dual indexes and sequenced on an Illumina iSeq 100. The published analysis was carried out like this. Non-productive sequences were removed, and CDR3s that did not start with C, did not end with F or W, or were shorter than 7 amino acids were discarded. The MANAFEST web application was used to identify antigen-specific clonotypes by comparing peptide-stimulated wells against reference wells and other culture wells. To be called positive, a clone needed an FDR below 0.05, an odds ratio above 5, and a productive frequency above 0.1% in at least two of three replicate wells. Cross-reactive clonotypes were defined as significantly expanded in both SARS-CoV-2 spike wells and at least one common cold coronavirus spike condition. Similarity between CDR3 sequences was evaluated in R version 3.6.1 using Levenshtein distances (stringdist) and unrooted phylogenetic trees (ape). Clones were called with MiXCR by TCRdb after fastp trimmed the public reads at Q25, and only in-frame beta chains were retained. Rows matching on CDR3 protein sequence are summarized as one entry with the most common DNA and genes. TCRdb, not the original authors, processed these V and J calls. For this sample the table gives under 30,000 distinct CDR3 sequences, of which roughly a third were detected only once. Approximately 3.6% of the sample belongs to the ten largest clones.

Here the sequenced sample was CD4+ T cells from blood, cultured in vitro, taken about 7 months after SARS-CoV-2 vaccination. The receptor's source is a human donor who had recovered from COVID-19.

At the DNA level, the sequence is TGTGCCAGCAGTTCCCAGGGCGGGAACACCATATATTTT. This yields the protein CASSSQGGNTIYF. The chain is encoded by TRBV28 joined to TRBJ1-3, and TRBD1 may be the D gene, going by 5 matching bases. Taken from cysteine to phenylalanine, the CDR3 has 13 residues. The read is trimmed to its CDR3 DNA, 39 bases read in frame from base 1. V loses 4 bases, J loses 7 bases, and the germline ends lie 11 bases apart. CDR1 and CDR2, looked up from the germline V gene, are MDHEN and SYDVKM.